These 4 T cell receptor beta chains came from one sample sequenced in a study of blood T cell repertoires in COVID-19. Sequenced by immunoSEQ multiplex PCR; TCRdb stores in-frame clones only, minus some. The table shows roughly 250,000 clones, with around 82% occurring only once. Sequencing was carried out using peripheral blood. The receptors were gathered from a woman older than 75 with active or convalescent COVID-19.

The chain links TRBV13 to TRBJ2-3, with D perhaps TRBD2 (5 bases). The CDR3 loop spans 14 amino acids. V was clipped by 7 bases and J by 4 bases, with 15 bases between them. Germline values: CDR1 PRHDT, CDR2 FYEKMQ (reference sequence). The CDR3 bases are TGTGCCAGCAACCCCGGTCTCGGGGCAGATACGCAGTATTTT. Translated, it gives CASNPGLGADTQYF. The full variable domain, completed using reference TRBV13 and TRBJ2-3, is AAGVIQSPRHLIKEKRETATLKCYPIPRHDTVYWYQQGPGQDPQFLISFYEKMQSDKGSIPDRFSAQQFSDYHSELNMSSLELGDSALYFCASNPGLGADTQYFGPGTRLTVL.

The rearrangement joins TRBV10-3 to TRBJ1-1, with D uncertain. The germline V gene encodes CDR1 ENHRY and CDR2 SYGVKD. The CDR3 covers 15 residues. Trimming removed 3 bases from V and 4 bases from J, with 15 bases in between. CDR3 sequence reads: CAISDRSGSTTEAFF. CDR3 in DNA: TGTGCCATCAGTGACAGATCGGGGAGTACCACTGAAGCTTTCTTT.

The chain joins TRBV30 to TRBJ1-4, with 10 bases identical to TRBD1. Per germline, CDR1 GTSNPN and CDR2 SVGIG (reference sequence). The CDR3 length is 14 residues. Trimming removed 3 bases from V and 12 bases from J; junction bases left unmatched: 10. CDR3 amino acids: CAWSRGQGIGELFF. The CDR3 DNA reads as TGTGCCTGGAGCCGGGGACAGGGGATCGGGGAACTGTTTTTT.

The rearrangement links TRBV12-3 or TRBV12-4 to TRBJ1-6; D remains unclear. The germline V and J ends were trimmed by 4 bases and 7 bases, with 5 bases remaining between them. The CDR3 has 12 amino acids. The CDR3 loop is CASSWANSPLHF. The CDR3, as DNA: TGTGCCAGCAGTTGGGCGAATTCACCCCTCCACTTT.